What follows is one T cell receptor (beta chain) and its context. Antigen: not known. This entry belongs to a study of shared clonotypes between healthy human individuals. Study results and caveats: When compared with the clonotypes that were shared by all four sorted-subset donors, the non-shared clonotypes turned out to have lower generation probabilities. Naive CD4 clonotypes overlapped across a handful of donors at about 5%.

Genomic DNA of every subset was divided equally among multiple immunoSEQ plates. Sequencing used immunoSEQ multiplex PCR; TCRdb keeps in-frame clones, though not all of them. The data contain hundreds of thousands of clones, over 90% of them singletons. This CDR3 is built from 14 residues. Looked up from germline, CDR1 is GTSNPN and CDR2 is SVGIG (reference sequence). Trimming took 1 base from V and 3 from J; bases not matched to a gene: 4. Naive CD8 isolation took CD45RO-negative cells positively selected for CCR7 and excluded terminally differentiated effector memory CD45RA+ cells. The chain uses TRBV30 and TRBJ1-2; 8 bases are shared with TRBD1. The TCR was taken from a man aged 30 to 45 in good health. The sample consisted of naive CD8+ T cells sorted from blood. The CDR3 is CAWSGTGLDYGYTF. The CDR3 DNA reads as TGTGCCTGGAGTGGGACAGGGTTGGACTATGGCTACACCTTC.